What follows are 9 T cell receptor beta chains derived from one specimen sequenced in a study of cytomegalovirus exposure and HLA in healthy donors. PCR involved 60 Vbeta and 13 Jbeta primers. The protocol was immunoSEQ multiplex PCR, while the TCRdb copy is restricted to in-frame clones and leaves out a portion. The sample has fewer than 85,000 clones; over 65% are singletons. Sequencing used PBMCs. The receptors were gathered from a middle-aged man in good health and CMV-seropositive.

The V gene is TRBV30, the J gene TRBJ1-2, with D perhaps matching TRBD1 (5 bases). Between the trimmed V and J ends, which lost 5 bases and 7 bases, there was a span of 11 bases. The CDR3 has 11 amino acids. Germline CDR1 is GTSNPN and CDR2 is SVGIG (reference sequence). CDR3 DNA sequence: TGTGCCTGGGGAATAGGGGCTGGCTACACCTTC. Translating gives CAWGIGAGYTF.

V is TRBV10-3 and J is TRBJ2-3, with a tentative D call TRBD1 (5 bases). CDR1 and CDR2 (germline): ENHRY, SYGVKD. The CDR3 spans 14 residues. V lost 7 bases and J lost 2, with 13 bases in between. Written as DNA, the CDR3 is TGTGCCATCAATCCCAACAGGAACACAGATACGCAGTATTTT. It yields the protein CAINPNRNTDTQYF.

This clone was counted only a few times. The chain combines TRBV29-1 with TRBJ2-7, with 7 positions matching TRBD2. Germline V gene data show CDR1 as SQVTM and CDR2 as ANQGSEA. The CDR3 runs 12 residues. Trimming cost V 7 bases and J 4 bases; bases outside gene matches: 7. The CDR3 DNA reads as TGCAGCGCTGGACTAGGCAATTACGAGCAGTACTTC. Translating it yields CSAGLGNYEQYF.

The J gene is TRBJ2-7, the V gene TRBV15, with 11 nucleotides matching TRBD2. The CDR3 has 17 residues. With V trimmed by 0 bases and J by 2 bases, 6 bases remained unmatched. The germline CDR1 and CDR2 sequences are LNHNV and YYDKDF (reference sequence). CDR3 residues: CATSREGLAGGTYEQYF. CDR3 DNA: TGTGCCACCAGCAGAGAGGGGCTAGCGGGAGGAACCTACGAGCAGTACTTC.

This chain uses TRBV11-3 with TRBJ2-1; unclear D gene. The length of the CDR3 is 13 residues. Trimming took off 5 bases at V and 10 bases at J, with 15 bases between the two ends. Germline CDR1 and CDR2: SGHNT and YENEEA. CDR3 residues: CASSPSGRPEQFF. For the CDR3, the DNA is TGTGCCAGCAGCCCCAGTGGGCGACCGGAGCAGTTCTTC.

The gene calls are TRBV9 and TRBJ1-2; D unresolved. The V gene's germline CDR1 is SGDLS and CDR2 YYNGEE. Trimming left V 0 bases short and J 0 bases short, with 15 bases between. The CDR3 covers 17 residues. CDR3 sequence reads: CASSVGSGQGPNYGYTF. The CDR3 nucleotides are TGTGCCAGCAGCGTAGGGAGCGGTCAAGGACCTAACTATGGCTACACCTTC.

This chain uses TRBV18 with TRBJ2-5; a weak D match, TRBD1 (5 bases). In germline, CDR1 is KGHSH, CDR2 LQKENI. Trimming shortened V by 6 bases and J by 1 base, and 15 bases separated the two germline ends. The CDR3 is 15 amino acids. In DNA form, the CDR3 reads TGTGCCAGCTCCCGCGCAGGGTGGGCCCAAGAGACCCAGTACTTC. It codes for CASSRAGWAQETQYF.

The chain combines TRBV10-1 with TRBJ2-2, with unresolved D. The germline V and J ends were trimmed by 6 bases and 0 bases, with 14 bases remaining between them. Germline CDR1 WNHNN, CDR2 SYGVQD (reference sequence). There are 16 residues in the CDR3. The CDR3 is CASRPAGTSNTGELFF. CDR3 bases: TGCGCCAGCAGACCTGCTGGTACTTCGAACACCGGGGAGCTGTTTTTT.

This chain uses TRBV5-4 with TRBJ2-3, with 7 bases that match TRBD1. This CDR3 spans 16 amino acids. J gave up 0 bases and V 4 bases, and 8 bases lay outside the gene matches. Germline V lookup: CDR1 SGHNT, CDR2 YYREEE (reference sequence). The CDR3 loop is CASSRRDRTSTDTQYF. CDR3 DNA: TGTGCCAGCAGCCGCCGGGACAGAACTAGCACAGATACGCAGTATTTT.